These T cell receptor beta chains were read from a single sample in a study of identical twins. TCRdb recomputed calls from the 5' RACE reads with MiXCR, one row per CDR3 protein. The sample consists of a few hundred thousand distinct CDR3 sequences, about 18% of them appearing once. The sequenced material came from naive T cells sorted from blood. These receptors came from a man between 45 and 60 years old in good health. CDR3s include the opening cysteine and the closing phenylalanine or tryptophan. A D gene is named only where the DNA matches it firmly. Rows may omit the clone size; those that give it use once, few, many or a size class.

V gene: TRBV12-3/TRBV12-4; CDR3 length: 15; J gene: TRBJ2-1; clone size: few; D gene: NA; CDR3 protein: CASSPGRPGLNEQFF; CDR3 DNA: TGTGCCAGCAGTCCAGGACGCCCCGGGCTGAATGAGCAGTTCTTC
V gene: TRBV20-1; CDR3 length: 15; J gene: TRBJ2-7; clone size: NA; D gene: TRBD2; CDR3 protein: CSARDLSGGAYEQYF; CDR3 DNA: TGCAGTGCTAGAGATCTTAGCGGGGGGGCCTACGAGCAGTACTTC
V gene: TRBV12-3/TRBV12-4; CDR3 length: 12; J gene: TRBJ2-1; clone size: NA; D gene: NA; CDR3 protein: CASRQIGNEQFF; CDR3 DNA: TGTGCCAGCAGACAGATTGGCAATGAGCAGTTCTTC
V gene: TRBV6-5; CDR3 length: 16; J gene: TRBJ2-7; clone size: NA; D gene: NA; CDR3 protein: CASSYSSSRSSYEQYF; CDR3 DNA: TGTGCCAGCAGTTACTCGTCCTCCCGGAGCTCCTACGAGCAGTACTTC
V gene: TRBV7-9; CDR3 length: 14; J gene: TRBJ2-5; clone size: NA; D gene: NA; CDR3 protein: CASSLVSGQETQYF; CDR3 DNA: TGTGCCAGCAGCTTAGTGAGCGGCCAAGAGACCCAGTACTTC
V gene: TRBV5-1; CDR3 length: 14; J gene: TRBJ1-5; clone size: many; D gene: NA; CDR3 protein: CASSLVGGNQPQHF; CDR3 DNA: TGTGCCAGCAGTTTAGTTGGGGGGAATCAGCCCCAGCATTTT
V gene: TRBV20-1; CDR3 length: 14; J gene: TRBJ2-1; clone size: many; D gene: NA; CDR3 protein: CSARVASSYNEQFF; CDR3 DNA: TGCAGTGCTAGAGTCGCGAGCTCCTACAATGAGCAGTTCTTC
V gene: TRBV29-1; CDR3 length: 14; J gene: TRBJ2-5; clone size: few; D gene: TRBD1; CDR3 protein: CSVQGGDRVGTQYF; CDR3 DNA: TGCAGCGTTCAAGGTGGGGACAGGGTAGGGACCCAGTACTTC
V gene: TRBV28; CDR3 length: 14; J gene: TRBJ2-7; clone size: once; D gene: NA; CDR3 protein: CASRGRGFSYEQYF; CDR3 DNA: TGTGCCAGCAGAGGCAGGGGCTTCTCCTACGAGCAGTACTTC
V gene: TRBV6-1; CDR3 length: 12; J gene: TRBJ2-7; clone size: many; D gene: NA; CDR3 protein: CAIDGASYEQYF; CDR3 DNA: TGTGCCATAGACGGAGCCTCCTACGAGCAGTACTTC
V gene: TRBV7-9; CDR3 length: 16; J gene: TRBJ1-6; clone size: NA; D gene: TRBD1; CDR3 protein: CASSLASPGGTSPLHF; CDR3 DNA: TGTGCCAGCAGCTTAGCTTCTCCAGGGGGTACTTCACCCCTCCACTTT
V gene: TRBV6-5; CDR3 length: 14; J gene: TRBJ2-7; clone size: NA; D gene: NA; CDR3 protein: CASSYSARGYEQYF; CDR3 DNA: TGTGCCAGCAGTTACTCAGCCAGGGGCTACGAGCAGTACTTC
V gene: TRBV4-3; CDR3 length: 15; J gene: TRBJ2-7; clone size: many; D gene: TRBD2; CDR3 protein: CASSQDFRTRAEQYF; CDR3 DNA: TGCGCCAGCAGCCAAGATTTCCGGACTAGAGCCGAGCAGTACTTC
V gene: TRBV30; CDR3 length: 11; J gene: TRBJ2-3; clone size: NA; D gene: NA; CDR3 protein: CAWMSGDTQYF; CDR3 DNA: TGTGCCTGGATGTCCGGGGATACGCAGTATTTT
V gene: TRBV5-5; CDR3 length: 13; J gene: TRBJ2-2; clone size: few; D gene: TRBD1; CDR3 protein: CATGTGTTGELFF; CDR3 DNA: TGTGCCACTGGGACAGGGACCACCGGGGAGCTGTTTTTT
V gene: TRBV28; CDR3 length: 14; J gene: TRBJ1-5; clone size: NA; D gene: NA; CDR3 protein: CASSLSGVYQPQHF; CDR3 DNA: TGTGCCAGCAGTTTATCAGGGGTCTACCAGCCCCAGCATTTT
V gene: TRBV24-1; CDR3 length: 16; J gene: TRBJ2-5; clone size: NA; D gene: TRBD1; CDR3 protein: CATSDRDSLWLETQYF; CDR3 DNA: TGTGCCACCAGTGATCGGGACAGTCTGTGGTTAGAGACCCAGTACTTC
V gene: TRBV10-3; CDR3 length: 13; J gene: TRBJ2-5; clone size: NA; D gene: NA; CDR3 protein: CAIKGGQSETKYF; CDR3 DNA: TGTGCCATCAAAGGGGGACAATCAGAGACCAAGTACTTC
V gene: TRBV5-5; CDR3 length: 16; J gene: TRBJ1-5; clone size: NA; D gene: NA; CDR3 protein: CASSLGTVYSNQPQHF; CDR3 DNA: TGTGCCAGCAGCTTGGGGACAGTTTATAGCAATCAGCCCCAGCATTTT
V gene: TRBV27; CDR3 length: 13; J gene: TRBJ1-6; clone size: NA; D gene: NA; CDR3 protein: CASSFNVYSPLHF; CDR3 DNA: TGTGCCAGCAGTTTTAACGTGTATTCACCCCTCCACTTT
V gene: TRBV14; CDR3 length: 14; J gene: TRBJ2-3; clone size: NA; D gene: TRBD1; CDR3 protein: CASSPGQGSDTQYF; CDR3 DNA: TGTGCCAGCAGCCCGGGACAGGGGTCAGATACGCAGTATTTT
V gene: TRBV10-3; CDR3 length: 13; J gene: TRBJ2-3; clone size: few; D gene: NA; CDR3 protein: CAIGTASTDTQYF; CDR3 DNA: TGTGCCATCGGTACGGCTAGCACAGATACGCAGTATTTT
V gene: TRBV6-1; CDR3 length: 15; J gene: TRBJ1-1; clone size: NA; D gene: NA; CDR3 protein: CASSPQAGAYTEAFF; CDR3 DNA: TGTGCCAGCAGCCCCCAGGCAGGGGCTTACACTGAAGCTTTCTTT
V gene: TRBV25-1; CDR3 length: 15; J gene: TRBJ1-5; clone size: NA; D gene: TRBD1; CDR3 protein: CASSDGQGIYQPQHF; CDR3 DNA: TGTGCCAGCAGTGACGGACAGGGGATTTATCAGCCCCAGCATTTT
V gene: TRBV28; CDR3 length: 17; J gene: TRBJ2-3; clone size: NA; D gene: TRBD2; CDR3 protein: CASSLTPTTSGADTQYF; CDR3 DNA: TGTGCCAGCAGTTTAACCCCGACGACTAGCGGTGCAGATACGCAGTATTTT
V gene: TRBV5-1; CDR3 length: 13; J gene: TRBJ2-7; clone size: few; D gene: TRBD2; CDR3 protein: CASSDPLAGEQYF; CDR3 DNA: TGCGCCAGCAGCGACCCACTAGCGGGAGAGCAGTACTTC
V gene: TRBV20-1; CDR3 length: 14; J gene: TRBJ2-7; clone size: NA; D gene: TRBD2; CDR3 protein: CSARVGGGASEQYF; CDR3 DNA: TGCAGTGCTAGAGTAGGCGGGGGGGCATCCGAGCAGTACTTC